The 19 T cell receptor beta chains below all came from one sample that was sequenced in a study of blood T cell repertoires in COVID-19. Profiling relied on immunoSEQ multiplex PCR, and the TCRdb table lists in-frame clones only, not all of them. Seen here are about 140,000 clones, around 84% observed once, and the top ten hold about 5%. Sequences were obtained from peripheral blood. Receptors were obtained from a woman aged 50 to 60 with acute or convalescent COVID-19.

The chain joins TRBV28 to TRBJ2-5, with unresolved D. The CDR3 spans 13 residues. The ends were cut back, 4 bases at V and 4 bases at J, with 10 bases in the middle. Germline loops: CDR1 MDHEN, CDR2 SYDVKM. CDR3 region: CASSSTLRETQYF. CDR3 sequence (DNA): TGTGCCAGCAGTTCCACTCTGCGAGAGACCCAGTACTTC.

The chain is built from TRBV7-2 and TRBJ2-1, with 12 positions matching TRBD2. V trimming: 3 bases; J trimming: 9 bases; junction bases outside the gene matches: 6. CDR1 is SGHTA and CDR2 is FQGNSA in the germline V gene. This CDR3 has 15 residues. CDR3 bases: TGTGCCAGCAGCTTGGTGACTAGCGGGAGCTCTGAGCAGTTCTTC. The encoded protein is CASSLVTSGSSEQFF.

The gene calls are TRBV7-9 and TRBJ1-5; 7 bases are a match to TRBD1. V was clipped by 3 bases and J by 2 bases; unmatched bases: 13. This CDR3 is 18 amino acids long. Germline V gene lookup returns CDR1 SEHNR and CDR2 FQNEAQ (reference sequence). DNA of the CDR3: TGTGCCAGCAGCTTGGGGCAGGGGGGACCTGGGGGCAATCAGCCCCAGCATTTT. Its protein is CASSLGQGGPGGNQPQHF.

Note on this clone: This specimen includes other DNA sequences encoding the same CDR3. For the CDR3, the DNA is TGTGCCAGCAGTTACTCAGGGGGGGACACTGAAGCTTTCTTT. As protein: CASSYSGGDTEAFF. The V call is TRBV6-5, the J call TRBJ1-1; TRBD1 is a possible D gene (6 bases). The CDR3 covers 14 residues. CDR1 and CDR2 from the germline V gene are MNHEY and SVGAGI. Trimming took off 0 bases at V and 3 bases at J, with 8 bases between the two ends.

The chain uses TRBV2 and TRBJ2-1; unclear D gene. Germline CDR1 reads SNHLY; CDR2 reads FYNNEI. Trimming stripped 7 bases from V and 10 bases from J, with 14 bases between. There are 12 residues in the CDR3. In DNA form, the CDR3 reads TGTGCCAGCACCCTCTCGGCGGCGGAGCAGTTCTTC. This encodes CASTLSAAEQFF.

This sequence joins TRBV19 and TRBJ1-1; 10 positions agree with TRBD1. Germline V lookup: CDR1 LNHDA, CDR2 SQIVND (reference sequence). The CDR3 loop spans 14 amino acids. J was trimmed by 6 bases and V by 6 bases; bases with no gene match: 7. CDR3 sequence: CASSQGDRGPEAFF. The DNA of the CDR3 is TGTGCCAGTAGCCAGGGGGACAGGGGCCCTGAAGCTTTCTTT.

The genes are TRBV4-2 and TRBJ1-5; no reliable D call. Germline CDR1 LGHNA, CDR2 YNFKEQ. V was trimmed by 4 bases and J by 5 bases, leaving 12 bases between them. The CDR3 extends over 14 amino acids. CDR3 nucleotides: TGTGCCAGCAGCCTCCGACTGGGAGATCAGCCCCAGCATTTT. Translation: CASSLRLGDQPQHF.

This rearrangement joins TRBV6-5 to TRBJ2-3; 9 bases match TRBD2. The CDR3 loop spans 14 amino acids. V gave up 2 bases and J gave up 9 bases; unmatched junction bases: 6. Germline CDR1 MNHEY, CDR2 SVGAGI. CDR3 coding DNA: TGTGCCAGCAGTTACACCCTAGCGGGGCGAACGCAGTATTTT. Translation gives CASSYTLAGRTQYF.

The V gene is TRBV27, the J gene TRBJ2-6; no clear D gene. The V end was cut by 4 bases, the J end by 0 bases, with 10 bases between. The CDR3 has 16 amino acids. Per germline, CDR1 MNHEY and CDR2 SMNVEV (reference sequence). CDR3 residues: CASSYTKTSGANVLTF. In DNA form, the CDR3 reads TGTGCCAGCAGTTACACTAAAACCTCTGGGGCCAACGTCCTGACTTTC.

The genes are TRBV6-2 or TRBV6-3 and TRBJ1-1, with no clear D. CDR1 MNHEY and CDR2 SVGEGT come from the germline V gene. The CDR3 totals 14 residues. Trimming removed 5 bases from V and 1 base from J, with 11 bases in between. CDR3 nucleotides: TGTGCCAGCAGTACGCACAATTGGAACACTGAAGCTTTCTTT. It translates to CASSTHNWNTEAFF.

The chain uses TRBV30 and TRBJ1-5; 8 bases line up with TRBD1. This CDR3 region has 13 residues. The V and J ends lost 5 bases and 6 bases, in that order; junction bases with no gene match: 6. CDR1 and CDR2 (germline): GTSNPN, SVGIG (reference sequence). CDR3 sequence reads: CAWDRGGGQPQHF. The CDR3 bases are TGTGCCTGGGACAGGGGTGGTGGTCAGCCCCAGCATTTT.

This clone was found once. The CDR3 nucleotides are TGTGCCAGCTCCCCCCGGGAGGCCCCGGGGGGAAACACCATATATTTT. This gives the protein CASSPREAPGGNTIYF. This chain uses TRBV18 with TRBJ1-3; D call uncertain. The CDR3 is 16 amino acids. Germline CDR1 is KGHSH and CDR2 is LQKENI. V was cut by 6 bases and J by 4 bases, with 19 bases left in between.

This clone was picked up one time. The genes are TRBV5-1 and TRBJ2-7, with 16 bases aligning to TRBD2. The CDR3 extends over 18 amino acids. With V trimmed by 1 base and J by 6 bases, 10 bases remained unmatched. Germline CDR1 reads SGHRS; CDR2 reads YFSETQ. DNA for the CDR3: TGCGCCAGCAGCTTGCAGCCCCCGGGACTAGCGGGGGGGTCCGAGCAGTACTTC. As protein: CASSLQPPGLAGGSEQYF.

J is TRBJ2-7 and V is TRBV18; possible D gene TRBD2, 5 bases. Germline loops: CDR1 KGHSH, CDR2 LQKENI. The V and J ends lost 2 bases and 8 bases respectively, with 13 bases between them. The CDR3 spans 13 residues. The CDR3 nucleotides read TGTGCCAGCTCACCAAGAACGACTACCCAGCAGTACTTC. Translation: CASSPRTTTQQYF.

The chain uses TRBV7-3 and TRBJ1-1, with D unclear. Trimming took 5 bases from V and 1 from J, leaving 8 bases between them. This CDR3 has 13 amino acids. Germline CDR1 SGHTA, CDR2 FQGTGA. CDR3: CASSPQENTEAFF. The CDR3 region has the DNA TGTGCCAGCAGCCCCCAGGAGAACACTGAAGCTTTCTTT.

The J gene is TRBJ2-5, the V gene TRBV7-2; 11 bases map to TRBD1. Losses at the gene ends were 4 bases for V and 5 bases for J; bases not matched to a gene: 6. This CDR3 comprises 15 residues. Germline V CDR1 and CDR2: SGHTA, FQGNSA. This CDR3 reads CASSSGTGGSETQYF. CDR3 coding DNA: TGTGCCAGCAGCTCCGGGACAGGGGGTTCGGAGACCCAGTACTTC.

The chain is built from TRBV28 and TRBJ2-5; the D gene is possibly TRBD1 (7 bases). The CDR3 runs 16 residues. Germline-derived CDR1 and CDR2 are MDHEN and SYDVKM. Trimming pared 3 bases from V and 4 bases from J, leaving 18 bases between. The CDR3 loop reads CASSFSPGGTGETQYF. CDR3 in DNA: TGTGCCAGCAGTTTCTCCCCAGGGGGGACCGGAGAGACCCAGTACTTC.

The V gene is TRBV18, the J gene TRBJ2-5; D is perhaps TRBD1 (5 bases). CDR3 length equals 13 residues. Germline V lookup: CDR1 KGHSH, CDR2 LQKENI. Trimming cost V 6 bases and J 1 base, with 9 bases left between them. Written as DNA, the CDR3 is TGTGCCAGCTCGACAGAATTCCAAGAGACCCAGTACTTC. The encoded protein is CASSTEFQETQYF.

This chain connects TRBV4-3 to TRBJ2-5; tentative D call: TRBD1 (6 bases). This CDR3 region has 13 residues. V lost 4 bases and J lost 5, with 11 bases in between. Germline loops: CDR1 LGHNA, CDR2 YSLEER. The CDR3 spells CASSLTGSETQYF. CDR3 nucleotide sequence: TGCGCCAGCAGCCTCACAGGGAGTGAGACCCAGTACTTC.